What follows is one T cell receptor (beta chain) and its context. Its specificity is unknown. These data belong to a study of T cell responses to AZD1222 COVID-19 vaccine. Study-level background: Analysis merged second doses at about 4 or about 12 weeks. Regarding the study as a whole: Among the donors, most were white British and more were female, and clonal diversity was possibly underestimated. It was only 6 or 7 AZD1222 recipients who were seropositive at baseline. Among spike-specific TCRs, nearly half reportedly target unmutated variant regions.

Sequencing was performed with immunoSEQ multiplex PCR; in TCRdb, only in-frame clones are kept and a portion is missing. The top ten hold around 0.96% of the sample, which has 150,000 or so clones, just under 95% seen once. Germline V gives CDR1 LGHDT, CDR2 YNNKEL (reference sequence). Trimming pared 4 bases from V and 6 bases from J, leaving 15 bases between. This CDR3 is built from 15 residues. The sequence was obtained from an adult in good health. The chain uses TRBV3-1 (or the pseudogene TRBV3-2) and TRBJ1-4; a possible D gene is TRBD1 (5 bases). Here the sequenced sample was peripheral blood, taken on day 0 of AZD1222 vaccination. CDR3 region: CASSLIGGGDEKLFF. The DNA of the CDR3 is TGTGCCAGCAGCCTCATTGGGGGGGGAGATGAAAAACTGTTTTTT.